These 25 T cell receptor beta chains came from one sample sequenced in a study of T cell repertoires and HLA-DP antigens. Their target antigens are unknown. Generated by immunoSEQ multiplex PCR, the TCRdb table keeps only in-frame clones and is missing some. The sample contains about 120,000 clones, 92% of which appear only once. The sample consisted of CD4+ T cells from PBMCs. Receptors were obtained from a woman under 30 in good health and CMV-seronegative.

The V call is TRBV25-1, the J call TRBJ1-4; tentatively, D is TRBD1 (5 bases). Germline lookup yields CDR1 MGHDK and CDR2 SYGVNS. The V end was cut by 6 bases, the J end by 1 base, with 9 bases between. The CDR3 length is 14 residues. Here the CDR3 DNA reads TGTGCCAGCAGCCCCGGACAAACTAATGAAAAACTGTTTTTT. It is translated as CASSPGQTNEKLFF.

Concerning this clone itself: Other DNA sequences in the sample encode the same CDR3. CDR3 sequence reads: CASSPQGNQPQHF. Written as DNA, the CDR3 is TGTGCCAGCTCACCCCAGGGCAATCAGCCCCAGCATTTT. This chain connects TRBV18 to TRBJ1-5; D is uncertain. Between the trimmed V and J ends, which lost 3 bases and 2 bases, there was a span of 5 bases. From germline, CDR1 is KGHSH and CDR2 LQKENI. The CDR3 totals 13 residues.

The chain employs TRBV15 and TRBJ2-2; D not resolved. Deletions cut 5 bases from V and 5 bases from J, with 12 bases between. CDR3 size: 14 residues. Germline CDR1 is LNHNV and CDR2 is YYDKDF (reference sequence). CDR3 sequence: CATSPQVGTGELFF. The CDR3 DNA reads TGTGCCACCAGCCCCCAAGTAGGAACCGGGGAGCTGTTTTTT.

The chain recombines TRBV2 with TRBJ2-1; either TRBD1 or TRBD2 may supply D (5 bases each). The CDR3 totals 15 residues. The V and J ends lost 5 bases and 2 bases respectively, with 13 bases between them. Germline V gives CDR1 SNHLY, CDR2 FYNNEI. The CDR3 region is CASSRWTGPYNEQFF. The CDR3 coding sequence is TGTGCCAGCAGTAGATGGACGGGACCCTACAATGAGCAGTTCTTC. Using reference TRBV2 and TRBJ2-1 for the parts outside the CDR3, the full variable domain is EPEVTQTPSHQVTQMGQEVILRCVPISNHLYFYWYRQILGQKVEFLVSFYNNEISEKSEIFDDQFSVERPDGSNFTLKIRSTKLEDSAMYFCASSRWTGPYNEQFFGPGTRLTVL.

The V gene is TRBV28, the J gene TRBJ1-3; unclear D gene. Germline assignment: CDR1 MDHEN and CDR2 SYDVKM. The CDR3 totals 16 residues. V lost 3 bases, J lost 3 bases, and 15 bases lay in between. The CDR3 is CASSFPRGVLGNTIYF. CDR3 bases: TGTGCCAGCAGTTTCCCGCGCGGGGTCCTTGGAAACACCATATATTTT. Full variable domain (remainder filled in from reference TRBV28 and TRBJ1-3): DVKVTQSSRYLVKRTGEKVFLECVQDMDHENMFWYRQDPGLGLRLIYFSYDVKMKEKGDIPEGYSVSREKKERFSLILESASTNQTSMYLCASSFPRGVLGNTIYFGEGSWLTVV.

The chain recombines TRBV9 with TRBJ2-5; 8 nucleotides match TRBD2. V lost 0 bases, J lost 0 bases, and 7 bases stayed unmatched. Germline V gene sequence: CDR1 SGDLS, CDR2 YYNGEE. This CDR3 has 17 residues. CDR3 protein: CASSVGGSGEYQETQYF. Here the CDR3 DNA reads TGTGCCAGCAGCGTAGGGGGTAGCGGGGAATACCAAGAGACCCAGTACTTC.

This clone appeared once. The gene calls are TRBV19 and TRBJ2-7, with D maybe TRBD2 (6 bases). The CDR3 contains 13 residues. Germline V gene data show CDR1 as LNHDA and CDR2 as SQIVND (reference sequence). V dropped 3 bases and J dropped 6 bases, with 12 bases sitting between them. CDR3 region: CASSMGQGLEQYF. Written as DNA, the CDR3 is TGTGCCAGTAGTATGGGGCAGGGACTCGAGCAGTACTTC. The complete variable domain, with remaining parts taken from reference TRBV19 and TRBJ2-7, reads DGGITQSPKYLFRKEGQNVTLSCEQNLNHDAMYWYRQDPGQGLRLIYYSQIVNDFQKGDIAEGYSVSREKKESFPLTVTSAQKNPTAFYLCASSMGQGLEQYFGPGTRLTVT.

The CDR3 nucleotides are TGTGCCAGCAGCTTGGAAGGGCTCGGTAATGAAAAACTGTTTTTT. The encoded protein is CASSLEGLGNEKLFF. The V and J genes are TRBV5-6 and TRBJ1-4, with D unclear. The germline gives CDR1 SGHDT, CDR2 YYEEEE. Trimming shortened V by 0 bases and J by 4 bases, and 10 bases separated the two germline ends. The CDR3 consists of 15 residues.

This chain uses TRBV6-5 with TRBJ2-6, with D hard to call. V was clipped by 0 bases and J by 0 bases, with 6 bases between them. This CDR3 comprises 16 residues. CDR1 is MNHEY, CDR2 SVGAGI, per germline. The DNA for the CDR3 is TGTGCCAGCAGTTACTCGATATACTCTGGGGCCAACGTCCTGACTTTC. Translating gives CASSYSIYSGANVLTF.

This clone came up a few times. The rearrangement links TRBV21-1 to TRBJ1-3. TRBV21-1 is listed as a pseudogene. The CDR3 is made up of 14 amino acids. The CDR3 DNA reads as TGTGCCAGCCTAAATGGGACGGTGGGAAACACCATATATTTT. Its translation: CASLNGTVGNTIYF.

This chain connects TRBV27 to TRBJ1-1, with D possibly being TRBD1 (5 bases). Germline assignment: CDR1 MNHEY and CDR2 SMNVEV (reference sequence). The CDR3 totals 15 residues. Trimming cost V 6 bases and J 0 bases, with 14 bases left between them. CDR3 nucleotides: TGTGCCAGCAGACGGCCGGGACGGATGAACACTGAAGCTTTCTTT. As protein: CASRRPGRMNTEAFF.

The chain uses TRBV11-2 and TRBJ1-1, with D possibly TRBD1 on 5 matching bases. V was cut by 5 bases and J by 7 bases, with 23 bases left in between. The CDR3 is made up of 16 amino acids. Germline loops: CDR1 SGHAT, CDR2 FQNNGV. The CDR3 sequence: CASSRDASLKIVEAFF. The CDR3 DNA follows: TGTGCCAGCAGCCGGGACGCCTCCCTGAAAATCGTTGAAGCTTTCTTT.

The chain recombines TRBV6-6 with TRBJ2-1; 7 nucleotides align to TRBD2. V shed 2 bases and J 8 bases; nucleotides not matched to a gene: 6. The germline gives CDR1 MNHNY, CDR2 SVGAGI (reference sequence). CDR3 length: 14 amino acids. The CDR3 nucleotides are TGTGCCAGCAGTTACCCGCGACGGGGGGATGAGCAGTTCTTC. This sequence encodes CASSYPRRGDEQFF.

V usage is TRBV27 and J usage is TRBJ2-7; D may be TRBD1 (6 bases). The CDR3 totals 14 residues. Germline V gene sequence: CDR1 MNHEY, CDR2 SMNVEV (reference sequence). V was trimmed by 4 bases and J by 3 bases, leaving 13 bases between them. CDR3 amino acids: CASSYTGIGYEQYV. Written as DNA, the CDR3 is TGTGCCAGCAGTTACACAGGGATCGGCTACGAGCAGTACGTC.

CDR3 residues: CASSAFPSSAFF. CDR3 DNA sequence: TGTGCCAGCAGTGCCTTTCCCTCTTCGGCTTTCTTT. The chain has TRBV2 and TRBJ1-1; the D is unclear. CDR1 and CDR2 (germline): SNHLY, FYNNEI. The CDR3 runs to 12 residues. The ends were cut back, 4 bases at V and 11 bases at J, with 14 bases in the middle. Full variable domain (remainder filled in from reference TRBV2 and TRBJ1-1): EPEVTQTPSHQVTQMGQEVILRCVPISNHLYFYWYRQILGQKVEFLVSFYNNEISEKSEIFDDQFSVERPDGSNFTLKIRSTKLEDSAMYFCASSAFPSSAFFGQGTRLTVV.

The chain couples TRBV19 to TRBJ1-2, with D possibly being TRBD1 (6 bases). V lost 10 bases and J lost 4, with 16 bases in between. The CDR3 consists of 13 residues. Germline-derived CDR1 and CDR2 are LNHDA and SQIVND (reference sequence). This CDR3 is CATRTTRGYGYTF. In DNA form, the CDR3 reads TGTGCCACCCGGACGACCAGGGGCTATGGCTACACCTTC.

This chain uses TRBV11-2 with TRBJ2-5; 8 bases line up with TRBD2. This CDR3 region has 17 residues. The germline gives CDR1 SGHAT, CDR2 FQNNGV. V lost 1 base and J lost 4; bases outside the gene matches: 11. The CDR3 DNA is TGTGCCAGCAGCTTAGGGATGGGGCTAGCGGGTCGAGAGACCCAGTACTTC. The encoded protein is CASSLGMGLAGRETQYF.

The chain uses TRBV27 and TRBJ1-5; no firm D call. The CDR3 has 11 residues. V shed 5 bases and J shed 9 bases, with 8 bases lying between them. Germline V CDR1 and CDR2: MNHEY, SMNVEV (reference sequence). The CDR3 spells CASSPEGPQHF. The CDR3 bases are TGTGCCAGCAGTCCGGAGGGGCCCCAGCATTTT.

This clone was detected a few times. The V gene is TRBV18, the J gene TRBJ2-6; no firm D call. Germline loops: CDR1 KGHSH, CDR2 LQKENI. Trimming cost V 5 bases and J 0 bases, with 5 bases left between them. This CDR3 contains 14 residues. The CDR3 bases are TGTGCCAGCTCAGAGGTCTCTGGGGCCAACGTCCTGACTTTC. Its protein is CASSEVSGANVLTF.

The chain recombines TRBV28 with TRBJ2-1, with 15 bases matching TRBD2. The CDR3 is 17 residues long. Germline CDR1 MDHEN, CDR2 SYDVKM. The trim removed 4 bases at V and 8 bases at J, leaving 9 bases unmatched. CDR3 nucleotide sequence: TGTGCCAGCAGTTCCGGATGGACTAGCGGGGGGGCGGATGAGCAGTTCTTC. Translating it yields CASSSGWTSGGADEQFF.

This clone appeared a single time. The V and J genes are TRBV28 and TRBJ2-1; 12 nucleotides line up with TRBD2. This CDR3 comprises 15 residues. The germline V gene encodes CDR1 MDHEN and CDR2 SYDVKM. V was pared by 9 bases and J by 5 bases, with 8 bases of the junction left unmatched. DNA of the CDR3: TGTGCCAGTCTCACTAGCGGGGGGTCTCACAATGAGCAGTTCTTC. This gives the protein CASLTSGGSHNEQFF. Looking up the rest from reference TRBV28 and TRBJ2-1 gives the full variable domain: DVKVTQSSRYLVKRTGEKVFLECVQDMDHENMFWYRQDPGLGLRLIYFSYDVKMKEKGDIPEGYSVSREKKERFSLILESASTNQTSMYLCASLTSGGSHNEQFFGPGTRLTVL.

This clone showed up just a few times. This rearrangement joins TRBV7-8 to TRBJ2-1, with 8 bases that match TRBD2. Germline CDR1 and CDR2: SGHVS and FQNEAQ. Germline trimming cut 1 base from V and 7 bases from J; bases unmatched to any gene: 9. The CDR3 sequence is 16 residues long. The DNA of the CDR3 is TGTGCCAGCAGCTTAGGCGGGAGCGGGGGCCAAAATGAGCAGTTCTTC. Its translation is CASSLGGSGGQNEQFF.

J is TRBJ2-1 and V is TRBV15, with a weak D call TRBD2 (5 bases). This CDR3 is 13 amino acids long. Germline V CDR1 and CDR2: LNHNV, YYDKDF (reference sequence). The ends were cut back, 5 bases at V and 8 bases at J, with 13 bases in the middle. CDR3: CATSPRRVHEQFF. The DNA for the CDR3 is TGTGCCACCAGCCCGCGGCGGGTCCATGAGCAGTTCTTC.

The chain joins TRBV15 to TRBJ2-3; 8 bases line up with TRBD1. From germline, CDR1 is LNHNV and CDR2 YYDKDF (reference sequence). The CDR3 sequence is 15 residues long. V lost 5 bases to trimming and J lost 8 bases; unmatched junction nucleotides: 12. CDR3 DNA sequence: TGTGCCACCAGCGGCCGGGACAGGAAGCTAAGTACGCAGTATTTT. Its protein product is CATSGRDRKLSTQYF.

The CDR3 coding sequence is TGCGCCAGCAGCTTGGGTAATTCTAATGAAAAACTGTTTTTT. This encodes CASSLGNSNEKLFF. V gene TRBV5-1 combines with J gene TRBJ1-4; no firm D call. Trimming took off 0 bases at V and 3 bases at J, with 6 bases between the two ends. Germline-derived CDR1 and CDR2 are SGHRS and YFSETQ. The length of the CDR3 is 14 residues.